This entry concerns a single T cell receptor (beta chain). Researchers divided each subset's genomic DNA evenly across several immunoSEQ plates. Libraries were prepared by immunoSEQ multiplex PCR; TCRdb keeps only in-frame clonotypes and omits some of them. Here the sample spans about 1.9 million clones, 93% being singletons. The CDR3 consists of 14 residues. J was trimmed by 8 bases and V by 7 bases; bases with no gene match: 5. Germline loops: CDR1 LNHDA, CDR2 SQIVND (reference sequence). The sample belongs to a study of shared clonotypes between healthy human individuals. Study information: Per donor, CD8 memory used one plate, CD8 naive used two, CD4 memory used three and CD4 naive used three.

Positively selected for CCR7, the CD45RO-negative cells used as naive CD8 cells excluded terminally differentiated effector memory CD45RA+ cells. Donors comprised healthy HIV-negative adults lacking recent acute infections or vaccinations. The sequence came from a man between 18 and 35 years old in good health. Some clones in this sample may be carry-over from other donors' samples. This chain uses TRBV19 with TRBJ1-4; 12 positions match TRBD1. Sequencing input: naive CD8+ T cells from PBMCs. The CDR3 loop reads CASNGGTGGEKLFF. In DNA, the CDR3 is TGTGCCAGTAACGGGGGGACAGGGGGCGAAAAACTGTTTTTT.